The clone carrying this T cell receptor (beta chain) was seen more than once but under ten times. Its cognate antigen is unknown. This sample stems from a study of PD-1 blockade in mismatch repair-deficient tumors. Study as a whole: Enrolled about 2013-2017, patients had progressing, pretreated mismatch repair-deficient cancers of around 12 types. Study-wide results and limits: Tumor-resident clones, often absent from pretreatment blood, expanded after pembrolizumab and then contracted.

Assay: immunoSEQ multiplex PCR; the TCRdb copy retains only in-frame clones and omits some. The sample includes about 68,000 clones, almost 80% of them seen just once. All patients were mismatch repair deficient, assessed by either PCR or immunohistochemistry. The sequence came from an adult with mismatch repair-deficient cancer. The source was peripheral blood, collected 2 weeks after starting pembrolizumab.

CDR3 nucleotide sequence: TGTGCCAGCAGCTTAGTATCTAGCGGGTCCTTAAATGAGCAGTTCTTC. It specifies CASSLVSSGSLNEQFF. The J gene is TRBJ2-1, the V gene TRBV7-9; 8 nucleotides line up with TRBD2. The CDR3 spans 16 residues. Germline V gene sequence: CDR1 SEHNR, CDR2 FQNEAQ (reference sequence). Trimming cost V 1 base and J 7 bases; bases outside gene matches: 9.